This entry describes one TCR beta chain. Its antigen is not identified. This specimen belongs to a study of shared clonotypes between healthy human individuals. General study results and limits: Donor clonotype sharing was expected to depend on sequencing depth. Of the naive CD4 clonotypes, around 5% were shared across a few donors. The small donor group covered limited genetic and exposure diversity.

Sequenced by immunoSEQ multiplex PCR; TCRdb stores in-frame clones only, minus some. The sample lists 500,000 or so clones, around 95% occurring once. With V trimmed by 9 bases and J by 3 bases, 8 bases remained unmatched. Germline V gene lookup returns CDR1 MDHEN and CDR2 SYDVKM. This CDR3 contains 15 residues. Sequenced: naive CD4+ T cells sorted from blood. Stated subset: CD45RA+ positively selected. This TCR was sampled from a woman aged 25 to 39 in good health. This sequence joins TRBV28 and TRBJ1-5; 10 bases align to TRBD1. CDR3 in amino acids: CASWGTGVDNQPQHF. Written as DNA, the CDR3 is TGTGCCAGTTGGGGGACAGGGGTGGACAATCAGCCCCAGCATTTT.